This TCR beta chain was documented in a study of metastatic and nonmetastatic thyroid tumors. In the study overall: Peripheral blood and tumor or nodule samples from malignant and benign thyroid patients were compared.

Original methodology: A papillary thyroid cancer distant-metastasis classifier was built from CDR3 differences across clinicopathological groups. TCRdb ran MiXCR on the PCR reads. The V and J calls and clone size come from TCRdb's table, not from the authors' own analysis. The data show tens of thousands of clones, about an eighth seen once. The V end was cut by 7 bases, the J end by 0 bases, with 9 bases between. Germline V gene data show CDR1 as MDHEN and CDR2 as SYDVKM. This CDR3 is built from 13 residues. This clone showed up many times. Thyroid surgery took place with no prior treatment in any patient.

The sample consisted of blood. This chain connects TRBV28 to TRBJ1-1; maybe TRBD1 (6 bases). This receptor was identified in a male donor with papillary thyroid cancer or a benign thyroid nodule (not recorded which). Some clones in this sample may be carry-over from other donors' samples. In nucleotides, the CDR3 is TGTGCCAGCAAGGGGGTCATGAACACTGAAGCTTTCTTT. Its translation: CASKGVMNTEAFF.